Shown below are 14 T cell receptor beta chains from a single sample sequenced in a study of shared clonotypes between healthy human individuals. CD45RO negativity and positive selection for CCR7 defined naive CD8 cells, a population that excluded terminally differentiated effector memory CD45RA+ cells. The table came from immunoSEQ multiplex PCR; TCRdb's copy has only in-frame clones and leaves some out. The sample has hundreds of thousands of clones; roughly 96% are singletons. The sample consisted of naive CD8+ T cells sorted from blood. The receptors here all came from a woman in her twenties or thirties in good health.

The rearrangement uses TRBV4-1 and TRBJ1-5; no clear D gene. The CDR3 runs 14 residues. CDR1 and CDR2 (germline): MGHRA, YSYEKL. The ends were cut back, 1 base at V and 4 bases at J, with 8 bases in the middle. Here the CDR3 DNA reads TGCGCCAGCAGCCAAGTTTGGGTAAATCAGCCCCAGCATTTT. Residues: CASSQVWVNQPQHF.

The chain has TRBV19 and TRBJ2-7; TRBD1 or TRBD2 may be the D gene (5 bases each). V lost 4 bases, J lost 2 bases, and 15 bases lay in between. The germline CDR1 and CDR2 sequences are LNHDA and SQIVND (reference sequence). The CDR3 has 15 residues. DNA of the CDR3: TGTGCCAGTAGTAGCTTCAACGGGGACGCCTACGAGCAGTACTTC. Amino acid sequence: CASSSFNGDAYEQYF.

The chain links TRBV7-8 to TRBJ1-2, with 8 bases matching TRBD1. The V gene's germline CDR1 is SGHVS and CDR2 FQNEAQ. The CDR3 contains 16 residues. Trimming cost V 5 bases and J 4 bases; bases outside gene matches: 12. The CDR3 reads CASSLYQGANFYGYTF. CDR3 coding DNA: TGTGCCAGCAGCCTCTATCAGGGGGCGAACTTCTATGGCTACACCTTC.

The V call is TRBV27, the J call TRBJ2-7; 8 positions agree with TRBD2. V was pared by 3 bases and J by 0 bases, with 7 bases of the junction left unmatched. The germline CDR1 and CDR2 sequences are MNHEY and SMNVEV (reference sequence). CDR3 length: 16 residues. CDR3 nucleotide sequence: TGTGCCAGCAGTTTGTCGAGCGGGAGCCTCTCCTACGAGCAGTACTTC. This sequence encodes CASSLSSGSLSYEQYF.

As for this clone: The junction departs from the called germline gene at one end, perhaps through a read error. The rearrangement joins TRBV27 to TRBJ2-7; D is uncertain. This CDR3 spans 14 amino acids. CDR1 is MNHEY, CDR2 SMNVEV, per germline (reference sequence). In DNA form, the CDR3 reads TGTGCCAGCAGTTTATTAGGGCAGGCCTACGAGCAGTGCTTC. Translation: CASSLLGQAYEQCF.

The chain couples TRBV13 to TRBJ2-2, with TRBD2 matching over 14 bases. The V and J ends lost 5 bases and 4 bases, in that order; junction bases with no gene match: 6. Germline loops: CDR1 PRHDT, CDR2 FYEKMQ (reference sequence). This CDR3 comprises 17 residues. CDR3: CASSLGLAGVGTGELFF. The CDR3 region has the DNA TGTGCCAGCAGCCTGGGACTAGCGGGAGTGGGCACCGGGGAGCTGTTTTTT.

This chain joins TRBV7-2 and TRBJ2-7; D unclear. Trimming left V 8 bases short and J 2 bases short, with 16 bases between. The CDR3 extends over 14 amino acids. CDR1 is SGHTA and CDR2 is FQGNSA in the germline V gene. Here the CDR3 DNA reads TGTGCCAGCCGCCGACCCCGATTTCCCTACGAGCAGTACTTC. Protein sequence: CASRRPRFPYEQYF.

The chain carries TRBV19 and TRBJ2-7; D is unresolved. Between the trimmed V and J ends, which lost 6 bases and 2 bases, there was a span of 11 bases. Germline V gene data show CDR1 as LNHDA and CDR2 as SQIVND (reference sequence). This CDR3 spans 13 amino acids. Here the CDR3 reads CASSPPQTYEQYF. DNA for the CDR3: TGTGCCAGTAGCCCCCCACAGACCTACGAGCAGTACTTC.

The table lists this clone with a count of one. The V gene is TRBV10-2, the J gene TRBJ1-1; weak D call: TRBD1 (6 bases). Trimming pared 11 bases from V and 0 bases from J, leaving 16 bases between. This CDR3 comprises 14 residues. CDR1 and CDR2 (germline): WSHSY, SAAADI. The CDR3 coding sequence is TGCGCCGGCACCGTAACAGGGATGAACACTGAAGCTTTCTTT. It specifies CAGTVTGMNTEAFF.

The chain joins TRBV27 to TRBJ2-7; 11 bases line up with TRBD1. The CDR3 loop spans 15 amino acids. Unmatched junction bases numbered 3, after V lost 2 bases and J lost 3 bases. Germline lookup yields CDR1 MNHEY and CDR2 SMNVEV (reference sequence). CDR3 region: CASSLKGTGGYEQYF. CDR3 coding DNA: TGTGCCAGCAGTTTAAAGGGGACAGGGGGCTACGAGCAGTACTTC.

This chain connects TRBV7-9 to TRBJ2-4; D remains ambiguous. This CDR3 comprises 13 residues. Germline V gene data show CDR1 as SEHNR and CDR2 as FQNEAQ (reference sequence). Deletions cut 8 bases from V and 0 bases from J, with 8 bases between. Here the CDR3 reads CASEFLAKNIQYF. The CDR3 DNA is TGTGCCAGCGAATTTCTAGCCAAAAACATTCAGTACTTC.

CDR3 in DNA: TGTGCCAGCAGTTTATCCCAGGTCCACAATGAGCAGTTCTTC. Its translation: CASSLSQVHNEQFF. The V call is TRBV28, the J call TRBJ2-1; D remains unclear. CDR1 MDHEN and CDR2 SYDVKM come from the germline V gene. The length of the CDR3 is 14 residues. V lost 1 base, J lost 5 bases, and 9 bases lay in between.

The chain is built from TRBV4-1 and TRBJ2-1; 7 bases match TRBD2. V trimming: 0 bases; J trimming: 4 bases; junction bases outside the gene matches: 9. The CDR3 contains 17 residues. Germline values: CDR1 MGHRA, CDR2 YSYEKL. CDR3 region: CASSQDPTTSNYNEQFF. CDR3 in DNA: TGCGCCAGCAGCCAAGATCCGACGACTAGCAATTACAATGAGCAGTTCTTC.

This rearrangement joins TRBV27 to TRBJ2-3; TRBD2 aligns across 7 bases. With V trimmed by 3 bases and J by 7 bases, 13 bases remained unmatched. The germline V gene has CDR1 MNHEY and CDR2 SMNVEV (reference sequence). The CDR3 sequence is 16 residues long. CDR3 sequence: CASSFLGGGMAYTQYF. CDR3 DNA: TGTGCCAGCAGTTTTCTTGGGGGGGGAATGGCTTATACGCAGTATTTT.